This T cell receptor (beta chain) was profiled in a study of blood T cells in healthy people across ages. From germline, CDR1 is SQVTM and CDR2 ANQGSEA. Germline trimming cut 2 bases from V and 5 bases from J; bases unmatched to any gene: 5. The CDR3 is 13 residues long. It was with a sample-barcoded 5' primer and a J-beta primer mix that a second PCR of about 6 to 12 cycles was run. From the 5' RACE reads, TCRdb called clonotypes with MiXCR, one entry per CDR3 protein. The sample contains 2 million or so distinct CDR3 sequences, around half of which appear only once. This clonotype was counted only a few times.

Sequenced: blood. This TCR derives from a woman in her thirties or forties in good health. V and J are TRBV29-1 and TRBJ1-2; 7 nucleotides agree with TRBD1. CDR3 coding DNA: TGCAGCGTTGAACAGGGGGGGTTTTATGGCTACACCTTC. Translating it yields CSVEQGGFYGYTF.